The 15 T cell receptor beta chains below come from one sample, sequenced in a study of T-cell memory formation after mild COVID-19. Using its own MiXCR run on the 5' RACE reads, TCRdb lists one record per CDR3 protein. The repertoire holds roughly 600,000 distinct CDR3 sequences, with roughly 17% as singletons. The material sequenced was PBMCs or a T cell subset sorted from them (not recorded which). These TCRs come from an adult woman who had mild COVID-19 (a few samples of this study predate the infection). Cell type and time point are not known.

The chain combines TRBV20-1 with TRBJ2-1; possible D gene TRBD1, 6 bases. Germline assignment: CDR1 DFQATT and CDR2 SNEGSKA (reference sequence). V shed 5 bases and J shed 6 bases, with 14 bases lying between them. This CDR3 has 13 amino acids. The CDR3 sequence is CSAPQAGVNEQFF. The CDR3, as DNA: TGCAGTGCTCCCCAGGCAGGGGTCAATGAGCAGTTCTTC.

For the CDR3, the DNA is TGCAGTGCTCTAAGGAGCGGAGGGCGGGAGTCACCCCTCCACTTT. Translated, it gives CSALRSGGRESPLHF. The V and J genes are TRBV20-1 and TRBJ1-6; no clear D. Trimming removed 5 bases at V and 10 bases at J, with 21 bases between. Germline lookup yields CDR1 DFQATT and CDR2 SNEGSKA (reference sequence). The CDR3 contains 15 residues.

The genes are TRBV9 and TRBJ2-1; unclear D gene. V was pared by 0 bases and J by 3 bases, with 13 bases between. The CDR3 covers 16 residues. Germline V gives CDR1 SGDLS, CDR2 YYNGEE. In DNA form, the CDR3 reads TGTGCCAGCAGCGTAGGTCCGGGCACTTACTACAATGAGCAGTTCTTC. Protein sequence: CASSVGPGTYYNEQFF.

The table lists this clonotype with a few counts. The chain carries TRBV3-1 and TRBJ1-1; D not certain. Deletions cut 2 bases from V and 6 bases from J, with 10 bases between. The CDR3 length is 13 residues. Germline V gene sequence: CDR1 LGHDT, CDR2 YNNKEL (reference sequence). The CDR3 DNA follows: TGTGCCAGCAGCCAAAACGGGGAGGCTGAAGCTTTCTTT. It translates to CASSQNGEAEAFF.

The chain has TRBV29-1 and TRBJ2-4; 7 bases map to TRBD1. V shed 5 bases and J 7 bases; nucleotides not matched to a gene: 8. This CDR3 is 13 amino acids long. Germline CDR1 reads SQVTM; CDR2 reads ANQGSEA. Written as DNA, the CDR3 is TGCAGCGTTTCGCAGGGGGTCAGGAACATTCAGTACTTC. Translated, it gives CSVSQGVRNIQYF.

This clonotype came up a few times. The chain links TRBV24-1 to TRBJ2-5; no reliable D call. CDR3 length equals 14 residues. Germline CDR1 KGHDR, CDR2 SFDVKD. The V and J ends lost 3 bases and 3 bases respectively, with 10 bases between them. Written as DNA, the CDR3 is TGTGCCACCAGTGATCCTTCTAGGGAAGAGACCCAGTACTTC. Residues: CATSDPSREETQYF.

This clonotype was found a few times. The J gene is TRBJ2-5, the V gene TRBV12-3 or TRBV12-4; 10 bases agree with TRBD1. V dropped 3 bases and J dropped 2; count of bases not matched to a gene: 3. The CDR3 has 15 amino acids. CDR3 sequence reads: CASSFGQGGQETQYF. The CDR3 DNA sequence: TGTGCCAGCAGTTTTGGACAGGGGGGACAAGAGACCCAGTACTTC.

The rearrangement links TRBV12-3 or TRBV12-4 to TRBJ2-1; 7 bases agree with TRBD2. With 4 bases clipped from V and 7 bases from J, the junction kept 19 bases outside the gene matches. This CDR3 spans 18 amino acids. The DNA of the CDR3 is TGTGCCAGCAGTTACTTCGGGCGGGGGTTGAAGACCTCTAATGAGCAGTTCTTC. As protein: CASSYFGRGLKTSNEQFF.

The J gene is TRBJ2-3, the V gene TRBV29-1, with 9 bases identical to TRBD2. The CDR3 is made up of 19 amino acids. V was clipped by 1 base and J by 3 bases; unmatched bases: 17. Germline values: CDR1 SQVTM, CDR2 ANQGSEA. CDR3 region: CSVEGSGGRAPWGTDTQYF. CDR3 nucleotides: TGCAGCGTTGAAGGGTCGGGCGGGAGGGCCCCATGGGGTACAGATACGCAGTATTTT.

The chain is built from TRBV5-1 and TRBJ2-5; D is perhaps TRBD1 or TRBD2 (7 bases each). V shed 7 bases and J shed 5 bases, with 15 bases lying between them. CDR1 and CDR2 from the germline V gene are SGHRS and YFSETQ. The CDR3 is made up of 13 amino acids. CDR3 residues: CASRGGGQETQYF. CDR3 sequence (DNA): TGCGCCAGCCGGGGAGGGGGCCAGGAGACCCAGTACTTC.

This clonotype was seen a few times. The CDR3 DNA reads TGTGCCACCAGCCATGAATACGGCGAAGCTTTCTTT. Residues: CATSHEYGEAFF. The chain links TRBV24-1 to TRBJ1-1; D gene uncertain. The CDR3 has 12 residues. Germline V CDR1 and CDR2: KGHDR, SFDVKD. V lost 7 bases and J lost 8, with 13 bases in between.

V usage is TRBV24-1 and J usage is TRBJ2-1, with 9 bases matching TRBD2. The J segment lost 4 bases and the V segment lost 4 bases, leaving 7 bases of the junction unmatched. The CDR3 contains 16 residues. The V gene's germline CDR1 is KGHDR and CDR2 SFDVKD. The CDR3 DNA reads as TGTGCCACCAGTGACAACAGCGGGAGGAAGTACAATGAGCAGTTCTTC. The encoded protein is CATSDNSGRKYNEQFF.

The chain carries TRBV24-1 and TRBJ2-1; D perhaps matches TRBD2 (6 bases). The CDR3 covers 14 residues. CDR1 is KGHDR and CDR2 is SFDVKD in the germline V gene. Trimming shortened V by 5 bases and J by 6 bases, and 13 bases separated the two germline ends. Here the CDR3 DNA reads TGTGCCACCAGTGGGGGGACTCCTGGCAATGAGCAGTTCTTC. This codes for CATSGGTPGNEQFF.

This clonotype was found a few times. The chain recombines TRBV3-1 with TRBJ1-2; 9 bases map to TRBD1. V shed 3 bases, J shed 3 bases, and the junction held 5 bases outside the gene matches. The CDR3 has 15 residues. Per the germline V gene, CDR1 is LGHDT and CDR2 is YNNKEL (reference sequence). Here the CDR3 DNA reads TGTGCCAGCAGCCACGGACAGGGGAGGTACTATGGCTACACCTTC. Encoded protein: CASSHGQGRYYGYTF.

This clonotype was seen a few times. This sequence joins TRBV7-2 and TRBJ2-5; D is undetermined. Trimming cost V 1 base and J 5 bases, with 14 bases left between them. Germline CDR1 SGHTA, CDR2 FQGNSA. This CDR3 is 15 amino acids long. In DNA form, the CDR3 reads TGTGCCAGCAGCTTAGTAGGTAGCATCCAGGAGACCCAGTACTTC. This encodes CASSLVGSIQETQYF.